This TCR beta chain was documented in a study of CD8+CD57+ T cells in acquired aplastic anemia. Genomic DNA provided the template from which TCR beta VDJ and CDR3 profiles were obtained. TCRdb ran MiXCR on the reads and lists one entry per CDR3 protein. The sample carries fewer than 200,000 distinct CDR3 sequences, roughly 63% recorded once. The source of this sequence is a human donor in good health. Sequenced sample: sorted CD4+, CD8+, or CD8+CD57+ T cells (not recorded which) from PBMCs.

The CDR3 bases are TGCAGTGCTAGGCGGGAGGGGCCCCATGAGCAGTTCTTC. Translation gives CSARREGPHEQFF. The gene calls are TRBV20-1 and TRBJ2-1, with 9 bases identical to TRBD2. This CDR3 is 13 amino acids long. Per the germline V gene, CDR1 is DFQATT and CDR2 is SNEGSKA (reference sequence). The junction had 5 bases not matched to a gene; V was cut back by 3 bases and J by 8 bases.